The source of this T cell receptor beta chain is a study of blood T cell repertoires in COVID-19. Looking at the study overall: Sites across the United States, Italy and Spain contributed samples from acute and convalescent COVID-19. The analysed material was cDNA or gDNA that came from T cells, B-cell-depleted T cells, or PBMCs.

As processed by the authors: Reference gene primer amplification gave estimated nucleated cell counts. Here immunoSEQ multiplex PCR was the method, and the copy in TCRdb shows in-frame clones only, minus some. V, J and clone size were drawn from that table, and D and trimming were deduced from the DNA. The sample has about 47,000 clones, about 88% seen once. The CDR3 has 13 residues. V was cut by 7 bases and J by 4 bases, with 10 bases left in between. The receptor was derived from a man between 50 and 59 years old with acute or convalescent COVID-19. Sequencing was done on a sample of peripheral blood. The chain has TRBV12-3 or TRBV12-4 and TRBJ2-2, with no clear D. The CDR3 spells CASNLVATGELFF. CDR3 bases: TGTGCCAGCAATCTCGTGGCCACCGGGGAGCTGTTTTTT.